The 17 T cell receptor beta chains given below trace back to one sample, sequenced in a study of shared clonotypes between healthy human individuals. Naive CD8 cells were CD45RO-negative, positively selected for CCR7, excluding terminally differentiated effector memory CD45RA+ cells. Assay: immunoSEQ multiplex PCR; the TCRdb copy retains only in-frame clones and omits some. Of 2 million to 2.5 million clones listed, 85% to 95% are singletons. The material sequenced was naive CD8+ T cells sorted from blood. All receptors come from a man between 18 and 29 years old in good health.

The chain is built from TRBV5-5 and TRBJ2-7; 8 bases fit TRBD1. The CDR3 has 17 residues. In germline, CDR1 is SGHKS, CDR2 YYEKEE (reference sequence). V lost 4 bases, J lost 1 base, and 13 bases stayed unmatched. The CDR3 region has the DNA TGTGCCAGCAGCCACCGCCCGACAGGGGCGTCTTCCTACGAGCAGTACTTC. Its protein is CASSHRPTGASSYEQYF.

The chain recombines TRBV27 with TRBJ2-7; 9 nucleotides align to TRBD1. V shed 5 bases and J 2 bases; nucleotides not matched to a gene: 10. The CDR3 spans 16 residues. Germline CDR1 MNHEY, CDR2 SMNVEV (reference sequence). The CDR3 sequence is CASSPSQGALAYEQYF. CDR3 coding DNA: TGTGCCAGCAGTCCATCACAGGGGGCACTAGCCTACGAGCAGTACTTC.

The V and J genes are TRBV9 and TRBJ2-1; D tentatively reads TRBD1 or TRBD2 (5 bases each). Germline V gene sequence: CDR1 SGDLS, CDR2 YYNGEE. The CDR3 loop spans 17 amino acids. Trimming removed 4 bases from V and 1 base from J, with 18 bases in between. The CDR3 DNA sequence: TGTGCCAGCAGCTTCGGTGAGGGGCCTTTATCCTACAATGAGCAGTTCTTC. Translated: CASSFGEGPLSYNEQFF. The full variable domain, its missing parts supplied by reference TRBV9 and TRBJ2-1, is DSGVTQTPKHLITATGQRVTLRCSPRSGDLSVYWYQQSLDQGLQFLIQYYNGEERAKGNILERFSAQQFPDLHSELNLSSLELGDSALYFCASSFGEGPLSYNEQFFGPGTRLTVL.

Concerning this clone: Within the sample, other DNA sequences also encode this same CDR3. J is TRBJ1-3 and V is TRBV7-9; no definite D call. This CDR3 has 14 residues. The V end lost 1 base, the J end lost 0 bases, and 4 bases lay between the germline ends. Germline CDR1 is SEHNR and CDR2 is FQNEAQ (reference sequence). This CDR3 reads CASSLGGSGNTIYF. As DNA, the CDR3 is TGTGCCAGCAGCTTAGGAGGCTCTGGAAACACCATATATTTT.

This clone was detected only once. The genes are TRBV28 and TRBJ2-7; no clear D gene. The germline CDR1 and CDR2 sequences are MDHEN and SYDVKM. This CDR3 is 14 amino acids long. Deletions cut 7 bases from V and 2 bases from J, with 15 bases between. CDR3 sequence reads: CASIWPSRTYEQYF. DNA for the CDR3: TGTGCCAGCATCTGGCCGAGTCGGACCTACGAGCAGTACTTC.

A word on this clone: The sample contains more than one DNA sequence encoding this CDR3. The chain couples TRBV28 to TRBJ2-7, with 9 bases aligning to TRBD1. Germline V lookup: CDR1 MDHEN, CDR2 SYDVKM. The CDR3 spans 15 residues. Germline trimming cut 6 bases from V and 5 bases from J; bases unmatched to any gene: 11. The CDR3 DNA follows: TGTGCCAGCAGCTCCAAAGGACAGGGGTCCAACGAGCAGTACTTC. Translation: CASSSKGQGSNEQYF.

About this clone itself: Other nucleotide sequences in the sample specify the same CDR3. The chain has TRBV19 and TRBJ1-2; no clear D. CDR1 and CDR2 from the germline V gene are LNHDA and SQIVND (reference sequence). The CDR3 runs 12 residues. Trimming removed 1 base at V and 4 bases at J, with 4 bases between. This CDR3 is CASSIASYGYTF. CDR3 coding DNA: TGTGCCAGTAGTATAGCTAGCTATGGCTACACCTTC.

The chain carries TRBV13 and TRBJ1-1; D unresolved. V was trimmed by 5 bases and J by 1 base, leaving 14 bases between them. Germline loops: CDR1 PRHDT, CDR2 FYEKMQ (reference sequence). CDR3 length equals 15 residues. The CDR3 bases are TGTGCCAGCAGCCCGAAGGGAGAGGCGAACACTGAAGCTTTCTTT. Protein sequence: CASSPKGEANTEAFF. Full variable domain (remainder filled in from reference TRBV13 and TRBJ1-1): AAGVIQSPRHLIKEKRETATLKCYPIPRHDTVYWYQQGPGQDPQFLISFYEKMQSDKGSIPDRFSAQQFSDYHSELNMSSLELGDSALYFCASSPKGEANTEAFFGQGTRLTVV.

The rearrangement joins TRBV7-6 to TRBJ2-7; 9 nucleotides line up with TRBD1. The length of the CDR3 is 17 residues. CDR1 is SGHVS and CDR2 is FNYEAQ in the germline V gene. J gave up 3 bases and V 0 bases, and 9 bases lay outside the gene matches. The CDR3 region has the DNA TGTGCCAGCAGCTTAGCGGGCGTGGGACAGGGCAACTACGAGCAGTACTTC. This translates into CASSLAGVGQGNYEQYF.

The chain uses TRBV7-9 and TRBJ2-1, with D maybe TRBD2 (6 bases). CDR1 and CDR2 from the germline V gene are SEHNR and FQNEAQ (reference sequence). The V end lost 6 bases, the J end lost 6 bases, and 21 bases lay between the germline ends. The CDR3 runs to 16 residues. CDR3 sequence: CASSQGGATPCNEQFF. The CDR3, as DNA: TGTGCCAGCAGTCAAGGAGGGGCGACTCCCTGCAATGAGCAGTTCTTC.

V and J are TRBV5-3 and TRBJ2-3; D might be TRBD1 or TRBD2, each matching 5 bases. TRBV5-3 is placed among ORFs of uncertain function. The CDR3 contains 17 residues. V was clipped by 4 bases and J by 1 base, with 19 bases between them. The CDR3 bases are TGTGCCAGAAGCGGGTACCGAGGGGTCCTAGGCACAGATACGCAGTATTTT. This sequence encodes CARSGYRGVLGTDTQYF.

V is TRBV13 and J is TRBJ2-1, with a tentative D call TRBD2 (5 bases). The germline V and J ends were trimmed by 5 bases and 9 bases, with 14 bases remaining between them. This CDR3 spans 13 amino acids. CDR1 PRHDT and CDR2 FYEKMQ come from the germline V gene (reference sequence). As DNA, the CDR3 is TGTGCCAGCAGCGAAGAGGCTAGCCTTGAGCAGTTCTTC. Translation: CASSEEASLEQFF.

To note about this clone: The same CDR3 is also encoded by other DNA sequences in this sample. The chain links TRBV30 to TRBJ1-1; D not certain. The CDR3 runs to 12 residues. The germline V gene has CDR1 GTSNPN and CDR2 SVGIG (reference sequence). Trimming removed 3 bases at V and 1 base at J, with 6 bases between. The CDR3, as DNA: TGTGCCTGGAGCTGGGCGAACACTGAAGCTTTCTTT. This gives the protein CAWSWANTEAFF.

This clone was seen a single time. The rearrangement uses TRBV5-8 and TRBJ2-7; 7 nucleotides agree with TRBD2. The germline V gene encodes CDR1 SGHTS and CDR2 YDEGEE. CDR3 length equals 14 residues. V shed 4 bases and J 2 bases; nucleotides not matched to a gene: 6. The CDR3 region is CASSPLGTTYEQYF. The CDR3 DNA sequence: TGTGCCAGCAGCCCCCTGGGGACTACCTACGAGCAGTACTTC.

CDR3 sequence (DNA): TGTGCCAGCAGCTTGCCCCATCGTCTCAGTTCCTACGAGCAGTACTTC. Its translation is CASSLPHRLSSYEQYF. V usage is TRBV5-6 and J usage is TRBJ2-7; no definite D call. This CDR3 is built from 16 residues. Germline CDR1 and CDR2: SGHDT and YYEEEE. Trimming took off 1 base at V and 1 base at J, with 15 bases between the two ends.

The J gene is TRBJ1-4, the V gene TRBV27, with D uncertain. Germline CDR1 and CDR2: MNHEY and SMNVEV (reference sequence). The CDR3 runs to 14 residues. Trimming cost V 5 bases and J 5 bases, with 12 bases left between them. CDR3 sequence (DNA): TGTGCCAGCAGTAAGCGGGGTCTAAATGAAAAACTGTTTTTT. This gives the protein CASSKRGLNEKLFF.

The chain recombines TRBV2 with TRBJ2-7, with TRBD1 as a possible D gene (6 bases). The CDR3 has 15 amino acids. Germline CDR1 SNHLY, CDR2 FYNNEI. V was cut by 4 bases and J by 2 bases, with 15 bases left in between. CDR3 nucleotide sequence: TGTGCCAGCAGTGGGAACAGGGACCCCCCCTACGAGCAGTACTTC. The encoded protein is CASSGNRDPPYEQYF.